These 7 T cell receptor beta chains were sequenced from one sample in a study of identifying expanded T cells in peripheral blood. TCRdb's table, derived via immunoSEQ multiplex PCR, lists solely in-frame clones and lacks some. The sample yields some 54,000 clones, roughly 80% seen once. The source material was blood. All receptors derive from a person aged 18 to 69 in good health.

The CDR3 sequence is CASSLSRAGGVYGYTF. In DNA form, the CDR3 reads TGTGCCAGCAGTTTATCTCGCGCAGGGGGCGTCTATGGCTACACCTTC. This rearrangement joins TRBV27 to TRBJ1-2; 8 positions match TRBD1. The CDR3 is 16 amino acids. CDR1 is MNHEY, CDR2 SMNVEV, per germline (reference sequence). V lost 0 bases to trimming and J lost 4 bases; unmatched junction nucleotides: 7.

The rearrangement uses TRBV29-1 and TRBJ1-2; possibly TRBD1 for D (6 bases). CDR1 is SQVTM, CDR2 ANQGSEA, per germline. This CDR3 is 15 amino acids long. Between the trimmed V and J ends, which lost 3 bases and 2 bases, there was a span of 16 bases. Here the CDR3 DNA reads TGCAGCGTTGACGTTCAGGGGAGGGTAAACTATGGCTACACCTTC. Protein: CSVDVQGRVNYGYTF.

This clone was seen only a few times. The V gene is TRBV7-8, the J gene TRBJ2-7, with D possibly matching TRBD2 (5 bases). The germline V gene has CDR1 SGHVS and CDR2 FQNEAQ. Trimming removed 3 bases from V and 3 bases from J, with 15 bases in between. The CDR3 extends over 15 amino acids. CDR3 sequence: CASSFGGSTIYEQYF. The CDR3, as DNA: TGTGCCAGCAGCTTCGGAGGTTCGACCATCTACGAGCAGTACTTC.

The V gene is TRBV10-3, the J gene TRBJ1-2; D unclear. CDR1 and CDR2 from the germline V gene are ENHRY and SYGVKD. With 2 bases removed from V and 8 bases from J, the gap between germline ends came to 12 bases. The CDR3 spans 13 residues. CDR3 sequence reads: CAISEGKAGGYTF. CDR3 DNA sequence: TGTGCCATCAGTGAGGGAAAAGCGGGAGGCTACACCTTC.

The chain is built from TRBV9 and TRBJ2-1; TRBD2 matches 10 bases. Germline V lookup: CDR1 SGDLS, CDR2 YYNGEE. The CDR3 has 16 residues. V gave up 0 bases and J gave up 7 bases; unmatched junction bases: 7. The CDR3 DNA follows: TGTGCCAGCAGCGTAGGGCCTAGCGGGAGTGAGAATGAGCAGTTCTTC. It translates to CASSVGPSGSENEQFF.

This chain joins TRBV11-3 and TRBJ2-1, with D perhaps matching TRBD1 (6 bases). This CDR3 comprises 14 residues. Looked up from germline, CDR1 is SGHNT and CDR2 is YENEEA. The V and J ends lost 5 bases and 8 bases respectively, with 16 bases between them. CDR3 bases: TGTGCCAGCAGCCCAGGGGTTTCTAGATATGAGCAGTTCTTC. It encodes CASSPGVSRYEQFF. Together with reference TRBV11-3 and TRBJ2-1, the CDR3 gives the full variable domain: EAGVVQSPRYKIIEKKQPVAFWCNPISGHNTLYWYLQNLGQGPELLIRYENEEAVDDSQLPKDRFSAERLKGVDSTLKIQPAELGDSAVYLCASSPGVSRYEQFFGPGTRLTVL.

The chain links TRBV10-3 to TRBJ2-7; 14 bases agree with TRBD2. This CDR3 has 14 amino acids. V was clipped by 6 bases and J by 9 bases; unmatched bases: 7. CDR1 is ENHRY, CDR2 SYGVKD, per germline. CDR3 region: CAIRTSGGEKGQYF. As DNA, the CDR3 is TGTGCCATCAGGACTAGCGGGGGGGAGAAGGGGCAGTACTTC.